This entry is about one T cell receptor beta chain. As to time point: pretreatment peripheral blood. Produced via immunoSEQ multiplex PCR; TCRdb's table is partial and in-frame only. The table lists about 130,000 clones, less than 85% of them singletons, with 2.5% to 4% in the top ten. The data stem from a study of PD-L1 blockade in urothelial cancer. On the study more broadly: Each participant's history included 0 to 3 prior chemotherapy regimens. Treatment start was followed by blood analysis at 3 weeks (second dose) and again at 6 weeks.

This CDR3 spans 13 amino acids. CDR1 is MDHEN and CDR2 is SYDVKM in the germline V gene. Trimming left V 3 bases short and J 11 bases short, with 11 bases between. The chain is built from TRBV28 and TRBJ1-6; D unresolved. The source of this sequence is a man aged 50 to 59 with urothelial cancer. The specimen was PBMCs, collected around atezolizumab (anti-PD-L1) treatment. CDR3 bases: TGTGCCAGCAGTTTCGTGTCGAGGACACCCCTCCACTTT. Residues: CASSFVSRTPLHF. Variable domain in full (rest from reference TRBV28 and TRBJ1-6): DVKVTQSSRYLVKRTGEKVFLECVQDMDHENMFWYRQDPGLGLRLIYFSYDVKMKEKGDIPEGYSVSREKKERFSLILESASTNQTSMYLCASSFVSRTPLHFGNGTRLTVT.